Detailed here is one TCR beta chain. As yet, its antigen is unknown. These data come from a study of early T cells in non-severe SARS-CoV-2 infection. Study overall: Chains were unpaired, as sequencing was done on bulk RNA from unsorted whole blood. Study-level results: VDJdb matching skewed toward anti-spike CD8 responses, missing private and CD4 specificities.

Germline V CDR1 and CDR2: SGHVS, FNYEAQ. V dropped 1 base and J dropped 1; count of bases not matched to a gene: 3. The CDR3 runs to 15 residues. Unique molecular identifiers (one per individual cDNA molecule) were attached. TCRdb re-called the 5' RACE reads with MiXCR, one entry per CDR3 protein. The data hold about 34,000 distinct CDR3 sequences, with roughly 5.7% observed a single time. Sequenced: whole blood. V and J are TRBV7-6 and TRBJ1-1; 7 bases are shared with TRBD1. The sequence was collected from an adult who was a healthcare worker with PCR-confirmed SARS-CoV-2 infection or an uninfected control (not recorded which). The CDR3 bases are TGTGCCAGCAGCTTAGGGGGACAGCCGAACACTGAAGCTTTCTTT. Residues: CASSLGGQPNTEAFF. Filled out from reference TRBV7-6 and TRBJ1-1, the complete variable domain reads GAGVSQSPRYKVTKRGQDVALRCDPISGHVSLYWYRQALGQGPEFLTYFNYEAQQDKSGLPNDRFSAERPEGSISTLTIQRTEQRDSAMYRCASSLGGQPNTEAFFGQGTRLTVV.